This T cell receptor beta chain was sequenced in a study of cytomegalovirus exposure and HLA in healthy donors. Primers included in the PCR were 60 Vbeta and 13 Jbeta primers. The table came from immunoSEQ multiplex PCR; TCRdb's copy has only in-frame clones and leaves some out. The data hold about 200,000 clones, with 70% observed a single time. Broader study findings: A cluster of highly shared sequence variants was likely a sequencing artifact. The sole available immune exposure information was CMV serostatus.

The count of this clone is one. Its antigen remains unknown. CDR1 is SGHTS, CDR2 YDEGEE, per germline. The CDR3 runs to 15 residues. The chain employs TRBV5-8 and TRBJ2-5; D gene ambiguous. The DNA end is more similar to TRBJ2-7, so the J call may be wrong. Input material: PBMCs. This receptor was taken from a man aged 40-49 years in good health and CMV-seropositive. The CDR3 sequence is CASSLGRGAPYEQYF. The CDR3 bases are TGTGCCAGCAGCCTCGGAAGAGGTGCCCCCTACGAGCAGTACTTC.